This entry features one TCR beta chain sequence. Its specificity is not known. At one boundary the junction diverges from the germline segment, which might be a read error. Genomic DNA, serving as template, underwent TCR beta VDJ and CDR3 profiling. TCRdb independently ran MiXCR on the reads; one entry per CDR3 protein. The sample includes 100,000 to 120,000 distinct CDR3 sequences, roughly 50% seen only once; the top ten take roughly 30%. The CDR3 totals 16 residues. CDR1 is LGHDT and CDR2 is YNNKEL in the germline V gene (reference sequence). These data come from a study of CD8+CD57+ T cells in acquired aplastic anemia. Study-level background: Sorted CD4+ plus CD8+ cells gave DNA averaging roughly 3.2 ug. Healthy donor CD4+ samples were sequenced to a depth that averaged approximately 10 million reads.

Findings and limits, study-wide: Between the patient and control groups, CD8+ Simpson's diversity did not differ significantly. Overlap between patients and controls comprised roughly 28 CD8+ CDR3 sequences.

This clonotype originated in a human donor in good health, serving as a control. Input material: sorted CD4+, CD8+, or CD8+CD57+ T cells (not recorded which) from PBMCs. The chain uses TRBV3-1 and TRBJ1-4; TRBD1 agrees at 8 bases. The CDR3 region has the DNA TGTACCAGCAGCCCTTACCGGGGACAGGACAATGAAAAACTGTTTTTT. It is translated as CTSSPYRGQDNEKLFF.